The clone carrying this TCR beta chain showed up just a few times. Its antigen remains unknown. Generated by immunoSEQ multiplex PCR, the TCRdb table keeps only in-frame clones and is missing some. Altogether some 1,100,000 clones are present, 70% to 80% being singletons, with the ten largest covering more than 0.5%. This sample is part of a study of shared clonotypes between healthy human individuals. Germline V lookup: CDR1 SGHTA, CDR2 FQGNSA. Trimming shortened V by 5 bases and J by 7 bases, and 9 bases separated the two germline ends. This CDR3 is 12 amino acids long. The donors, healthy adults who were HIV-negative, had experienced no recent acute infections or vaccinations. All of the donors resided in Nashville, Tennessee, and each was a Caucasian adult. Notes on the study in general: Sampling involved blood alone; tissue repertoires likely differ.

Input material: memory CD4+ T cells from PBMCs. Subset defined: CD45RA-negative fraction. The TCR sequence derives from a man younger than 30 in good health. Some clones in this sample may be carry-over from other donors' samples. The chain recombines TRBV7-2 with TRBJ2-1; D not certain. CDR3 DNA sequence: TGTGCCAGCAGCATCCAGAGGAATGAGCAGTTCTTC. This encodes CASSIQRNEQFF.